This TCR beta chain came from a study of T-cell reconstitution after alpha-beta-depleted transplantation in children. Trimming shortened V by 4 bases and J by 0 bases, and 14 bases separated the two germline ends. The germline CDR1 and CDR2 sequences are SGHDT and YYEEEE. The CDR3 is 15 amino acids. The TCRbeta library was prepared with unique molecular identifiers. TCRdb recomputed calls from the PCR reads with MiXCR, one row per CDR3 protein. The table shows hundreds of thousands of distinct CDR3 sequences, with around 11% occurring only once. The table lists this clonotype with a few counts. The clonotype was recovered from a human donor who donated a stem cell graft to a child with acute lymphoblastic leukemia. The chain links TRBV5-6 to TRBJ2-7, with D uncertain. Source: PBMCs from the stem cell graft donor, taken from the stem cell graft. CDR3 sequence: CASSPGRGLSYEQYF. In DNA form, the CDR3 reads TGTGCCAGCAGCCCAGGTAGAGGCCTCTCCTACGAGCAGTACTTC.